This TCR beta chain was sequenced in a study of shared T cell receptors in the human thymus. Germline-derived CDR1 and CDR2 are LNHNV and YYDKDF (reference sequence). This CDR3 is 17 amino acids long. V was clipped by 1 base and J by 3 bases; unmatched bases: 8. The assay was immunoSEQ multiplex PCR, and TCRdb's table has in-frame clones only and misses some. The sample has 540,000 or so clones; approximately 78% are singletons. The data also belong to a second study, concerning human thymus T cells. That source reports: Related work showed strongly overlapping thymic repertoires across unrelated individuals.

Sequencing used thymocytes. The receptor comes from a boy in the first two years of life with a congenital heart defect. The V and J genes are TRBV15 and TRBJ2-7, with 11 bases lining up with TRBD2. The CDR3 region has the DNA TGTGCCACCAGCAGAGGGCTAGCGGGAGGTCTTATCTACGAGCAGTACTTC. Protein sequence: CATSRGLAGGLIYEQYF.